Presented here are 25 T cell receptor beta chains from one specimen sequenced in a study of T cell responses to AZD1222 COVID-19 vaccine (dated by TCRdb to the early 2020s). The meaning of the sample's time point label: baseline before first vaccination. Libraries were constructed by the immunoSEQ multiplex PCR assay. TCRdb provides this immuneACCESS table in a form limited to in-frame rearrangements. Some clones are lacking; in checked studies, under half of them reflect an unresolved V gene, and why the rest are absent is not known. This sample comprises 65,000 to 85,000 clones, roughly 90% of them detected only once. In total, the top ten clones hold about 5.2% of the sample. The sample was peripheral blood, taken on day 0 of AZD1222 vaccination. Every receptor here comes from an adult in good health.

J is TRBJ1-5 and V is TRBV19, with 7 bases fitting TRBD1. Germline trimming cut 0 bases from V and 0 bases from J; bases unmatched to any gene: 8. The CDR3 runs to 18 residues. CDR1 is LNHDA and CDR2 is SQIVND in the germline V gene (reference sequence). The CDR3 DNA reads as TGTGCCAGTAGTATAGATTGGACAGGCCAATATAGCAATCAGCCCCAGCATTTT. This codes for CASSIDWTGQYSNQPQHF.

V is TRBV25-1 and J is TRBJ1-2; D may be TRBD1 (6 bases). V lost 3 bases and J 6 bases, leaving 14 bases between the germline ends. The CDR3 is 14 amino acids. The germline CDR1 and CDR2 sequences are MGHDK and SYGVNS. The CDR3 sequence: CASSEAGEVDGYTF. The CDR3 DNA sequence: TGTGCCAGCAGTGAGGCAGGGGAAGTGGATGGCTACACCTTC.

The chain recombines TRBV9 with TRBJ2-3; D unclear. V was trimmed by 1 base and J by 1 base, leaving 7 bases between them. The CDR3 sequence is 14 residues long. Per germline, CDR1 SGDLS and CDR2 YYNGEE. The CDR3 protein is CASSVRGGTDTQYF. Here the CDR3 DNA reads TGTGCCAGCAGCGTACGCGGCGGCACAGATACGCAGTATTTT.

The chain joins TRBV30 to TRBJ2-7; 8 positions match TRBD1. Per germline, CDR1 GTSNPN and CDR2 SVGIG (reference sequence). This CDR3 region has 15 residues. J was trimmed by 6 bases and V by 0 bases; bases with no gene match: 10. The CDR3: CAWSVGGTGVPEQYF. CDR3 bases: TGTGCCTGGAGTGTTGGGGGGACAGGAGTACCCGAGCAGTACTTC.

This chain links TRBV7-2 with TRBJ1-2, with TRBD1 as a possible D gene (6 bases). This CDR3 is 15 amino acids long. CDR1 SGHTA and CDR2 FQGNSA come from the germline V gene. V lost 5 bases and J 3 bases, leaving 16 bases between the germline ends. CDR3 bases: TGTGCCAGCAGCAAAACGACAGGTGGAGACTATGGCTACACCTTC. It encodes CASSKTTGGDYGYTF.

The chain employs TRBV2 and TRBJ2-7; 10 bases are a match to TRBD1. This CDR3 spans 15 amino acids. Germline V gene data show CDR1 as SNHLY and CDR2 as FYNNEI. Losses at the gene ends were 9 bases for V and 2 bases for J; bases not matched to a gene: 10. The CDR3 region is CASSSAGQGTYEQYF. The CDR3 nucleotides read TGTGCCAGTTCCTCGGCGGGACAGGGGACCTACGAGCAGTACTTC.

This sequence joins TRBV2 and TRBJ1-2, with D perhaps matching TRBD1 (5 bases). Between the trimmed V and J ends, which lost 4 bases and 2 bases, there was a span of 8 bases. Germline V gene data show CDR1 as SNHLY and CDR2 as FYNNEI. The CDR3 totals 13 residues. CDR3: CASSVGQNYGYTF. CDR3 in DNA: TGTGCCAGCAGTGTGGGGCAGAACTATGGCTACACCTTC.

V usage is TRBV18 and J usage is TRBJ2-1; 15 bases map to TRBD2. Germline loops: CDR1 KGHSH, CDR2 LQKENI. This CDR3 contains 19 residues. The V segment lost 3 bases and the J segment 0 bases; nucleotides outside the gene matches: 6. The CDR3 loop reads CASSPPGLAGGDSYNEQFF. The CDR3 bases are TGTGCCAGCTCACCGCCGGGACTAGCGGGGGGCGACTCCTACAATGAGCAGTTCTTC.

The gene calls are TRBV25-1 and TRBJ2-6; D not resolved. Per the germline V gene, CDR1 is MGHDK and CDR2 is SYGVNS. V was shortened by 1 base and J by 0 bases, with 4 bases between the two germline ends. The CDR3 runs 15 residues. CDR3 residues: CASSEFLSGANVLTF. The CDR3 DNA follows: TGTGCCAGCAGTGAATTCCTCTCTGGGGCCAACGTCCTGACTTTC.

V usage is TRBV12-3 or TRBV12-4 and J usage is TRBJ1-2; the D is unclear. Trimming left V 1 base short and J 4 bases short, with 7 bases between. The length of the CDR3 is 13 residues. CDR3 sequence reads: CASSLDSPYGYTF. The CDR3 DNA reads TGTGCCAGCAGTTTAGACTCACCCTATGGCTACACCTTC.

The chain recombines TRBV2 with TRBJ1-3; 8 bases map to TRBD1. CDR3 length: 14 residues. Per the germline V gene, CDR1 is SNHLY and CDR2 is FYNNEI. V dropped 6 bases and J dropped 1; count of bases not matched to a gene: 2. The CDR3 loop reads CASRGTGSGNTIYF. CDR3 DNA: TGTGCCAGCAGGGGGACAGGATCTGGAAACACCATATATTTT.

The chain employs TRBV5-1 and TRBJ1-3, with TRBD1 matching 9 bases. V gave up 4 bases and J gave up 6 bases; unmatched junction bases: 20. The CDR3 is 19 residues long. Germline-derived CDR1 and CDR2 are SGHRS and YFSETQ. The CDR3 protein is CASSQNSGTGSRLENTIYF. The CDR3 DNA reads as TGCGCCAGCAGCCAAAATTCCGGGACAGGGTCGCGACTAGAAAACACCATATATTTT.

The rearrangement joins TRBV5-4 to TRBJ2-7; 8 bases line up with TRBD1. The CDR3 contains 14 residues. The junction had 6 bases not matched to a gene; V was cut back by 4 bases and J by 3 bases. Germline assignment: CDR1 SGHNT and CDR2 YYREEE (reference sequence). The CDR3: CASSRGQEGYEQYF. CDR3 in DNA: TGTGCCAGCAGCCGGGGACAGGAAGGCTACGAGCAGTACTTC.

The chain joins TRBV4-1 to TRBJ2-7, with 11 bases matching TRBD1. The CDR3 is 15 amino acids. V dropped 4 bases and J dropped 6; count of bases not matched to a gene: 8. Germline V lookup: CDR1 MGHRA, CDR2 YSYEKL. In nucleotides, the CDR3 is TGCGCCAGCAGCCCCGGACAGGGGGCTCTGGTCGAGCAGTACTTC. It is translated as CASSPGQGALVEQYF.

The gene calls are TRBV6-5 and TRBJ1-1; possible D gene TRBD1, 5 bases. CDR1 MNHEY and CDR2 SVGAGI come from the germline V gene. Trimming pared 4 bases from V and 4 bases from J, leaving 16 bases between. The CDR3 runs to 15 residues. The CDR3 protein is CASSSLGGVTTEAFF. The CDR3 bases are TGTGCCAGCAGTTCCTTGGGGGGGGTAACCACTGAAGCTTTCTTT.

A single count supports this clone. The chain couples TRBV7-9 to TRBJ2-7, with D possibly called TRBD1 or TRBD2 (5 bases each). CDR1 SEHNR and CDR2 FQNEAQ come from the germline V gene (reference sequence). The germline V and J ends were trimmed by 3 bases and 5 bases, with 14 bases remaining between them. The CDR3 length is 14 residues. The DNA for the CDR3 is TGTGCCAGCAGCTTTAACGTGGGGGTACACGAGCAGTACTTC. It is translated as CASSFNVGVHEQYF.

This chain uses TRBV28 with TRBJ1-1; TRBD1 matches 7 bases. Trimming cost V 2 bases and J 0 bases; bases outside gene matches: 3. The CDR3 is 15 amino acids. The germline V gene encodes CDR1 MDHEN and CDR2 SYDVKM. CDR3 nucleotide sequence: TGTGCCAGCAGTTTAGGACAGGTGATGAACACTGAAGCTTTCTTT. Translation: CASSLGQVMNTEAFF.

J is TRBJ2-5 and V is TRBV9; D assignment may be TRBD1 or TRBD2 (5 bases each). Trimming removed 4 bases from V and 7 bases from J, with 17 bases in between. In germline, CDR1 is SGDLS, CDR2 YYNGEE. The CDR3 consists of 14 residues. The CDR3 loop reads CASSTLQGPGTQYF. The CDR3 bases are TGTGCCAGCAGCACCCTCCAGGGACCGGGGACCCAGTACTTC. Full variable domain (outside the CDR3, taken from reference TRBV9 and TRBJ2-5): DSGVTQTPKHLITATGQRVTLRCSPRSGDLSVYWYQQSLDQGLQFLIQYYNGEERAKGNILERFSAQQFPDLHSELNLSSLELGDSALYFCASSTLQGPGTQYFGPGTRLLVL.

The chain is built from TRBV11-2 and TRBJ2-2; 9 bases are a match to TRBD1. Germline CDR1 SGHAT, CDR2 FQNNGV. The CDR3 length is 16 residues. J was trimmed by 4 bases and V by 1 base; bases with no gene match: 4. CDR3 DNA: TGTGCCAGCAGCTTAGGCGGGACAGGGTCCACCGGGGAGCTGTTTTTT. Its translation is CASSLGGTGSTGELFF.

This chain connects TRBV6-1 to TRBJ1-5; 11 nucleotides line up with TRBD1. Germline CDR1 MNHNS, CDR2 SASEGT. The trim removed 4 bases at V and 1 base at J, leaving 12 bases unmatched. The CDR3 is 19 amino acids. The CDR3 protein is CASSGVVPGQGGSNQPQHF. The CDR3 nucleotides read TGTGCCAGCAGTGGTGTCGTCCCGGGACAGGGGGGAAGCAATCAGCCCCAGCATTTT.

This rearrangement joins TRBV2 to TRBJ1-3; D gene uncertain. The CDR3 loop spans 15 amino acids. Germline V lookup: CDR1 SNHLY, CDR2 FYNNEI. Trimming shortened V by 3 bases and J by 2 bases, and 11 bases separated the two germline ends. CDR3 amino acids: CASSEGRSPGNTIYF. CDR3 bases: TGTGCCAGCAGTGAGGGGAGGTCGCCTGGAAACACCATATATTTT.

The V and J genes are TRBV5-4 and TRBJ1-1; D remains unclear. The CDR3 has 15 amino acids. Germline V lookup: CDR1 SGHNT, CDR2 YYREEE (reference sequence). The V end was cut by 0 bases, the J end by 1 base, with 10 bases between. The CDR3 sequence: CASSLALGRNTEAFF. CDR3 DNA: TGTGCCAGCAGCTTGGCCCTGGGTAGGAACACTGAAGCTTTCTTT.

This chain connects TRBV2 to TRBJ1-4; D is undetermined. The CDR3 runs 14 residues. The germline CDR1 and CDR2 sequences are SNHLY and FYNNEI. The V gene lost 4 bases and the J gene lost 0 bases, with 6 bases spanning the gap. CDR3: CASSVGATNEKLFF. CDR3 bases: TGTGCCAGCAGTGTTGGCGCAACTAATGAAAAACTGTTTTTT.

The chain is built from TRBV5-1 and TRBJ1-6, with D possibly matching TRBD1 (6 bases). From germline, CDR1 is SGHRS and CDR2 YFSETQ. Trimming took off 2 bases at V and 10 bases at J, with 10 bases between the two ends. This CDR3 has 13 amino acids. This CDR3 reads CASSFQQGSPLHF. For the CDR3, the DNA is TGCGCCAGCAGCTTTCAACAGGGCTCACCCCTCCACTTT.

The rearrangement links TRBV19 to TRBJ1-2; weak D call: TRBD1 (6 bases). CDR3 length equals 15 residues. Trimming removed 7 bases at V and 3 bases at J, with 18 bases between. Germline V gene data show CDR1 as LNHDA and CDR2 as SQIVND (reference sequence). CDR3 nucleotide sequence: TGTGCCAGTACCACCACCGGACAGCGGGACTATGGCTACACCTTC. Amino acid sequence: CASTTTGQRDYGYTF.